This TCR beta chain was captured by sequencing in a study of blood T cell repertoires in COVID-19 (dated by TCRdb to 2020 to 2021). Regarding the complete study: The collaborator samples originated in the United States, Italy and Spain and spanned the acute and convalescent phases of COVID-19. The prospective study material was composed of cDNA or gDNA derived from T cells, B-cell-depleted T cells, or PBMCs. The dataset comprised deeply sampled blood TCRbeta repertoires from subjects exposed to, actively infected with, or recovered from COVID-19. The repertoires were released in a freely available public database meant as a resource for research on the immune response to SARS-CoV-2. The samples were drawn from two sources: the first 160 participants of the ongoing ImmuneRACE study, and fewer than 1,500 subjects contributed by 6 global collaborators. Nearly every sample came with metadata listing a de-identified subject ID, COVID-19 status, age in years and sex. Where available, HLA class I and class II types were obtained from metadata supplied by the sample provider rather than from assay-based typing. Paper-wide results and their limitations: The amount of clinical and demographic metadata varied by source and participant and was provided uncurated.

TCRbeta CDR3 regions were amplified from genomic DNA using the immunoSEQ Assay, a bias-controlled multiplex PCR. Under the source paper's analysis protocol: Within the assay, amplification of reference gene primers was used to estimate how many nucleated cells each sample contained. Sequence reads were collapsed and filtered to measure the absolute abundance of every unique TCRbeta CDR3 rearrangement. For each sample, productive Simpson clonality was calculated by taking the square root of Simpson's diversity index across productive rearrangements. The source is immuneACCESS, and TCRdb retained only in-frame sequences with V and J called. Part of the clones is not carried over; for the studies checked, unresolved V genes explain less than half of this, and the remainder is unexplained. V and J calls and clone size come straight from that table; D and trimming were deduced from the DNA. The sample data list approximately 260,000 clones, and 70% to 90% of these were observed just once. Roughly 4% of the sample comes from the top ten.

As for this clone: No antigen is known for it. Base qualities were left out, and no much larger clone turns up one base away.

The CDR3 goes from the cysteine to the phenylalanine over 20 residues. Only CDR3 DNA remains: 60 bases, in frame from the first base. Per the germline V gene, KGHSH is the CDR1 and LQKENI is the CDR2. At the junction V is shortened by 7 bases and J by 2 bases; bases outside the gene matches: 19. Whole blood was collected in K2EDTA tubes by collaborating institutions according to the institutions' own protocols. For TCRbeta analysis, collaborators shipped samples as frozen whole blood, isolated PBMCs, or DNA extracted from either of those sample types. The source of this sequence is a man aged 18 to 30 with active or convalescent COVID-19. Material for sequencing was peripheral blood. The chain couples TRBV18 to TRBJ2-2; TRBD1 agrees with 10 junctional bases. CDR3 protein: CASFSPRDRGYGGNTGELFF. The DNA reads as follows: TGTGCCAGCTTCTCTCCTCGGGACAGGGGTTATGGAGGAAACACCGGGGAGCTGTTTTTT.